Listed here is a single T cell receptor beta chain. The germline V gene has CDR1 MNHEY and CDR2 SVGEGT. The trim removed 2 bases at V and 5 bases at J, leaving 10 bases unmatched. The CDR3 has 16 amino acids. The sample belongs to a study of blood T cell repertoires in COVID-19. Generated by immunoSEQ multiplex PCR, the TCRdb table keeps only in-frame clones and is missing some. Of some 230,000 clones listed, approximately 84% are singletons. The J gene is TRBJ2-5, the V gene TRBV6-2 or TRBV6-3, with 8 bases that match TRBD2. This clonotype originated in a woman aged 55 to 70 with acute or convalescent COVID-19. The sample consisted of peripheral blood. CDR3 nucleotides: TGTGCCAGCAGTTACCCCCTCGGGGGGGGGAGTGAGACCCAGTACTTC. This translates into CASSYPLGGGSETQYF.